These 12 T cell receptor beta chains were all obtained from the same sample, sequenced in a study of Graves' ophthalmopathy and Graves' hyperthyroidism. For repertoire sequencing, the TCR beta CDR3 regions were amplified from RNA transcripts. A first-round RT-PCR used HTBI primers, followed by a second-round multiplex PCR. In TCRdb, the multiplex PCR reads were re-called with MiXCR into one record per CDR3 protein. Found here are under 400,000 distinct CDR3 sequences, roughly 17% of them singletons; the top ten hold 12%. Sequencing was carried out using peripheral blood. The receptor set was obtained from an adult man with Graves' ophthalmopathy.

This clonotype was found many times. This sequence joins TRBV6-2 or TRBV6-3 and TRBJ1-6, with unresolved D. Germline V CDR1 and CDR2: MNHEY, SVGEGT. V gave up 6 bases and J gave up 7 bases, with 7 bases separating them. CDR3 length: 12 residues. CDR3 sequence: CASSPINSPLHF. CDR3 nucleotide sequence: TGTGCCAGCAGCCCGATCAATTCACCCCTCCACTTT.

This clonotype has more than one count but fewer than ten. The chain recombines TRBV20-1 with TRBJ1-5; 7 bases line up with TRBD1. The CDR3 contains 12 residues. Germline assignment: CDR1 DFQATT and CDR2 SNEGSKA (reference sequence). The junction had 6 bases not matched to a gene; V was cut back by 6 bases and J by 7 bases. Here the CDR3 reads CSAARGRQPQHF. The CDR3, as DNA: TGCAGTGCAGCTAGGGGGCGCCAGCCCCAGCATTTT.

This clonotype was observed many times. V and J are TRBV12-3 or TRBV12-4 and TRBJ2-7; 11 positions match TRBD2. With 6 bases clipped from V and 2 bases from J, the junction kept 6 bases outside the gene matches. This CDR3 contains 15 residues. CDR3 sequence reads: CASSPSGGNTYEQYF. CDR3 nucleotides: TGTGCCAGCAGCCCTAGCGGGGGGAACACCTACGAGCAGTACTTC.

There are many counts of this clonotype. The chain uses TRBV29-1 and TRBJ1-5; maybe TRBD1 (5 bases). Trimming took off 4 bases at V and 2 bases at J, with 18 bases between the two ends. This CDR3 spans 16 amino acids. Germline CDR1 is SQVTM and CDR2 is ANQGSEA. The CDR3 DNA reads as TGCAGCGTTGTGTTAAGGGGAACCTTAGGCAATCAGCCCCAGCATTTT. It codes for CSVVLRGTLGNQPQHF. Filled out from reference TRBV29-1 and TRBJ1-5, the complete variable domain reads SAVISQKPSRDICQRGTSLTIQCQVDSQVTMMFWYRQQPGQSLTLIATANQGSEATYESGFVIDKFPISRPNLTFSTLTVSNMSPEDSSIYLCSVVLRGTLGNQPQHFGDGTRLSIL.

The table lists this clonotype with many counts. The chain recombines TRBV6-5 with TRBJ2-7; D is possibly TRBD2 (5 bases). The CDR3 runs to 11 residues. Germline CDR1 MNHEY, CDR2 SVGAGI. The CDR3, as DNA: TGTGCCAGCAGTTACTCTGTCCGGGAATCAGTC. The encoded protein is CASSYSVRESV.

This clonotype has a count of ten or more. In nucleotides, the CDR3 is TGCAGTGCTAGACCCGATTCGGCCCAGCCCCAGCATTTT. It specifies CSARPDSAQPQHF. The chain uses TRBV20-1 and TRBJ1-5, with D unresolved. CDR3 length equals 13 residues. Trimming took 2 bases from V and 7 from J, leaving 12 bases between them. Germline V gene lookup returns CDR1 DFQATT and CDR2 SNEGSKA (reference sequence).

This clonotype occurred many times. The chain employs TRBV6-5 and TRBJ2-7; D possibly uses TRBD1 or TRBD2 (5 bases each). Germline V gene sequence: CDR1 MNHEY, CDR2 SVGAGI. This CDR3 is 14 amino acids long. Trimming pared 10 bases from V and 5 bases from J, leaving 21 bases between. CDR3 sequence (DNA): TGTGCCACCGGACCGGGTTGGGGGTCCCACGAGCAGTACTTC. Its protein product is CATGPGWGSHEQYF.

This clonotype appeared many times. CDR3 amino acids: CASSGPRGELFF. The CDR3 region has the DNA TGTGCCTCCTCCGGCCCCCGCGGGGAGCTGTTTTTT. The chain joins TRBV7-3 to TRBJ2-2; D not resolved. Germline-derived CDR1 and CDR2 are SGHTA and FQGTGA. The ends were cut back, 11 bases at V and 7 bases at J, with 14 bases in the middle. The CDR3 is made up of 12 amino acids. Filled out from reference TRBV7-3 and TRBJ2-2, the complete variable domain reads GAGVSQTPSNKVTEKGKYVELRCDPISGHTALYWYRQSLGQGPEFLIYFQGTGAADDSGLPNDRFFAVRPEGSVSTLKIQRTERGDSAVYLCASSGPRGELFFGEGSRLTVL.

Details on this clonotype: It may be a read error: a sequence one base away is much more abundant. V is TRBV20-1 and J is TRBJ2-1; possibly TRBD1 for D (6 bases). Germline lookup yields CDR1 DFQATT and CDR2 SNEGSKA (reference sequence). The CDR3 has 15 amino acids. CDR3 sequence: CSADADSRFYNAQFF. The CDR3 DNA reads TGCAGTGCAGACGCGGACAGTAGATTTTACAATGCGCAGTTCTTC.

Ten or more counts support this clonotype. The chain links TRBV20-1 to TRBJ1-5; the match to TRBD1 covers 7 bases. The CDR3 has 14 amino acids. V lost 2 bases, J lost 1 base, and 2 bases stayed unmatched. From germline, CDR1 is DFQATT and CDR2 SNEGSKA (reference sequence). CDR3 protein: CSARRGQSNQPQHF. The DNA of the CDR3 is TGCAGTGCTAGACGGGGACAGAGCAATCAGCCCCAGCATTTT.

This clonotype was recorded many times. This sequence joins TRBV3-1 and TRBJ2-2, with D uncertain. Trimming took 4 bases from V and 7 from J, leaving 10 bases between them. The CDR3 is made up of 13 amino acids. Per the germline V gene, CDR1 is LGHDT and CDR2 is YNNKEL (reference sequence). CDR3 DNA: TGTGCCAGCAGCCCAGCCTGGAACGGGGAGCTGTTTTTT. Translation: CASSPAWNGELFF.

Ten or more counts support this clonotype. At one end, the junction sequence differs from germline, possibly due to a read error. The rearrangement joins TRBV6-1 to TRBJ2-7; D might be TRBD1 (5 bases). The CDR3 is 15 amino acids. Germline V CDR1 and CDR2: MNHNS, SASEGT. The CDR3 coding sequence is TGTGCCAGCAGCCCCCCGGGTCGGACACCCTACGGGCAGTACTTC. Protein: CASSPPGRTPYGQYF.